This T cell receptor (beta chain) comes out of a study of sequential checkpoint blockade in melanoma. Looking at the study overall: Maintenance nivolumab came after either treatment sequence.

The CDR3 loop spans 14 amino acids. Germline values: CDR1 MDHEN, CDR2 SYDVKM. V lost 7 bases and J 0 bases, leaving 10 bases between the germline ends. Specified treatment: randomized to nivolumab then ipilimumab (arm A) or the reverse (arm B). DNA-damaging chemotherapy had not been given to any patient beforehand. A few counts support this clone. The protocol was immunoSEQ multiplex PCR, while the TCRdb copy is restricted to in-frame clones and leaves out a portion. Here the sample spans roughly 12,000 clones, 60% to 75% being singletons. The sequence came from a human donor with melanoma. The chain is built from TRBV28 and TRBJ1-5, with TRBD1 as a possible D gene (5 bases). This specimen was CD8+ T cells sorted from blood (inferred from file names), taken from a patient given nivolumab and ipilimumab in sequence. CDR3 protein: CASNKGPSNQPQHF. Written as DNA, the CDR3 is TGTGCCAGCAATAAGGGGCCTAGCAATCAGCCCCAGCATTTT.